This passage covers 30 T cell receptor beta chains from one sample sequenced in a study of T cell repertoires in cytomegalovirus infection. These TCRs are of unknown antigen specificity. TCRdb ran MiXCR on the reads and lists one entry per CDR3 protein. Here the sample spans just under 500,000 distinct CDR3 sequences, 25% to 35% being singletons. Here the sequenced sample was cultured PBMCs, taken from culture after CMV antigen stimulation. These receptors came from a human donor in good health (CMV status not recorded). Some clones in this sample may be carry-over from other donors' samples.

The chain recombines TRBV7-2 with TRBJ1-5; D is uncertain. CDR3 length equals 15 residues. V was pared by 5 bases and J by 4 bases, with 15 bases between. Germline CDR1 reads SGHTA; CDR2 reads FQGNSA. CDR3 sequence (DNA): TGTGCCAGCAGCCCTGAGGCGTCGAAGAATCAGCCCCAGCATTTT. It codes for CASSPEASKNQPQHF.

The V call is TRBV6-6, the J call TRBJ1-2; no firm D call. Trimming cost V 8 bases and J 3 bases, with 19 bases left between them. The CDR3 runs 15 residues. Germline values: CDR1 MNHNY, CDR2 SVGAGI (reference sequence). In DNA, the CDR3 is TGTGCCAGCTCCCCCGGAGACCCCATGGACTATGGCTACACCTTC. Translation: CASSPGDPMDYGYTF.

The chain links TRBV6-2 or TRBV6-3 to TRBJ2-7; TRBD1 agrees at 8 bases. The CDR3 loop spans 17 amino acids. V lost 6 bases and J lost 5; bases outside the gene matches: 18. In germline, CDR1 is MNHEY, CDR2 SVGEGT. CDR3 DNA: TGTGCCAGCAGCATCGGGACAGGCCGACCCAAAGGCCACGAGCAGTACTTC. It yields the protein CASSIGTGRPKGHEQYF.

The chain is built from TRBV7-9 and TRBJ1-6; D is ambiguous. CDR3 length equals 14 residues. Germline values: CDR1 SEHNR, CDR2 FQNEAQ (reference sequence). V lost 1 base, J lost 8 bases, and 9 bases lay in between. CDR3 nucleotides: TGTGCCAGCAGCTTAGTAGGTGCCTATTCACCCCTCCACTTT. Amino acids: CASSLVGAYSPLHF.

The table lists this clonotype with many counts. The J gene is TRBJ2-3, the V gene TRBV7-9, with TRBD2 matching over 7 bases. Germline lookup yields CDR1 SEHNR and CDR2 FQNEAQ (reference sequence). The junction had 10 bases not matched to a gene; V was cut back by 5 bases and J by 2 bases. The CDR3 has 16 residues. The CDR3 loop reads CASSLQLADFTDTQYF. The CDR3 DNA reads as TGTGCCAGCAGCCTACAGCTAGCGGACTTCACAGATACGCAGTATTTT.

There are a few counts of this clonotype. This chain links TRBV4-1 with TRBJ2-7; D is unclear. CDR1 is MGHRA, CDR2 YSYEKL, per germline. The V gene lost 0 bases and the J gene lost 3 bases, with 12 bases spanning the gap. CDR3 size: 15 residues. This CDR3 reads CASSQDQASYYEQYV. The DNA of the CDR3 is TGCGCCAGCAGCCAAGATCAAGCGAGCTACTACGAGCAGTACGTC.

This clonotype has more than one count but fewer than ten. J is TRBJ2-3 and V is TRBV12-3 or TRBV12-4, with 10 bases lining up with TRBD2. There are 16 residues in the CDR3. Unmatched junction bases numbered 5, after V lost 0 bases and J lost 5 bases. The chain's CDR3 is CASSLALAGAKDTQYF. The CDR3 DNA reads TGTGCCAGCAGTTTAGCTCTAGCGGGGGCCAAAGATACGCAGTATTTT.

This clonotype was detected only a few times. In DNA form, the CDR3 reads TGTGCCAGCAGTCGACTGTTCGGAGAGACCCAGTACTTC. This translates into CASSRLFGETQYF. The V and J genes are TRBV28 and TRBJ2-5; D gene ambiguous. The V and J ends lost 5 bases and 4 bases respectively, with 11 bases between them. This CDR3 region has 13 residues. Germline V gives CDR1 MDHEN, CDR2 SYDVKM.

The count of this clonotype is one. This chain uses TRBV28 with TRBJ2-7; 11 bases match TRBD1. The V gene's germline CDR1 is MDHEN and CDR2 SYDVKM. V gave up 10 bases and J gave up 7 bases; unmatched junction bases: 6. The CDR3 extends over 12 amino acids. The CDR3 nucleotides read TGTGCCACCTGGGACAGGGGGGAAGAGCAGTACTTC. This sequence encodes CATWDRGEEQYF.

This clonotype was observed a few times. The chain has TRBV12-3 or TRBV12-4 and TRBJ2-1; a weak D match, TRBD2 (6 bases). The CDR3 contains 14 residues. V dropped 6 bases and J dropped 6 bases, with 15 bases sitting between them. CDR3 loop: CASRPGLYGNEQFF. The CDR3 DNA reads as TGTGCCAGCAGACCGGGACTCTACGGCAATGAGCAGTTCTTC.

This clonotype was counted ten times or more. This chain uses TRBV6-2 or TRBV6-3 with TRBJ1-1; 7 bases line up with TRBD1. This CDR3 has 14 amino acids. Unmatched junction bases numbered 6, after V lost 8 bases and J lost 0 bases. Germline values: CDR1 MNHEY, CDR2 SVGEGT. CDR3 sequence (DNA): TGTGCCAGCCGCGGACAGGCAATGAACACTGAAGCTTTCTTT. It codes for CASRGQAMNTEAFF.

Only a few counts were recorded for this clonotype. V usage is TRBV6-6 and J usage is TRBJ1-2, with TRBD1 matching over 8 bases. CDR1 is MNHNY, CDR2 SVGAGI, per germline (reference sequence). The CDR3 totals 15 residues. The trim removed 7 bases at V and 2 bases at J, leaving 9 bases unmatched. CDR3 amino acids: CASTMGTGHNYGYTF. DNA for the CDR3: TGTGCCAGCACTATGGGGACAGGACACAACTATGGCTACACCTTC.

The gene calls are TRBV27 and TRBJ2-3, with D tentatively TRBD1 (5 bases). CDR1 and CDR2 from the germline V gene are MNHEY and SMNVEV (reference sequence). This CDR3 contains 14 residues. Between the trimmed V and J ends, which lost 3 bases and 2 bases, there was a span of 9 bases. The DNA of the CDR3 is TGTGCCAGCAGTTTGAACAGGAACACAGATACGCAGTATTTT. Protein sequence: CASSLNRNTDTQYF.

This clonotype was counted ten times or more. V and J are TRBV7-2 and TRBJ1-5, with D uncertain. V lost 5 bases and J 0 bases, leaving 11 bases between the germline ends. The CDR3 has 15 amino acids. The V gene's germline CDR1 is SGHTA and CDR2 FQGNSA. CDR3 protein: CASSPYAVSNQPQHF. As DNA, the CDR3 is TGTGCCAGCAGCCCTTACGCGGTTAGCAATCAGCCCCAGCATTTT.

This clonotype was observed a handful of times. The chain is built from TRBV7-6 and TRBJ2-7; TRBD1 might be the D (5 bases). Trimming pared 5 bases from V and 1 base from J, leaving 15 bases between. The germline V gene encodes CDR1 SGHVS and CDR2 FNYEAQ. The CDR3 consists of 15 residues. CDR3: CASSRTQASSYEQYF. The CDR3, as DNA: TGTGCCAGCAGCCGGACACAAGCCTCTTCCTACGAGCAGTACTTC.

The CDR3 region has the DNA TGTGCCAGCAGCTTAACAGGGACCACTGAAGCTTTCTTT. As protein: CASSLTGTTEAFF. The rearrangement uses TRBV7-2 and TRBJ1-1; a weak D match, TRBD1 (6 bases). The CDR3 runs 13 residues. Trimming took off 2 bases at V and 4 bases at J, with 8 bases between the two ends. Germline V CDR1 and CDR2: SGHTA, FQGNSA.

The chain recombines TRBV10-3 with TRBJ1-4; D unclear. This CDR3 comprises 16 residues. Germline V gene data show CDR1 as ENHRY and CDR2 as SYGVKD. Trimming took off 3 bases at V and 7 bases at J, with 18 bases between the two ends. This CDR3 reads CAISDAAERHPEKLFF. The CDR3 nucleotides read TGTGCCATCAGTGACGCGGCGGAACGCCACCCTGAAAAACTGTTTTTT.

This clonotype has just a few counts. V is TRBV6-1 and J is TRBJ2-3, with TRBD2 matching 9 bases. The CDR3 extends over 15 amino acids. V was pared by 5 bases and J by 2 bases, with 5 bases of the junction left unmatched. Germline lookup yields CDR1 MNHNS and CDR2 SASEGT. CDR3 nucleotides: TGTGCCAGCAGTCCGACTAGCGGCCTCACAGATACGCAGTATTTT. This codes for CASSPTSGLTDTQYF.

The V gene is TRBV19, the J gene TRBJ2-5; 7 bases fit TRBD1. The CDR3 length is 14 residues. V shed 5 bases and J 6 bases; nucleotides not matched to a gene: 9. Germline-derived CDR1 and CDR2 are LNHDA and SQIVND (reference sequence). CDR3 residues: CASSPSTGSKTQYF. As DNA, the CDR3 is TGTGCCAGTAGTCCCTCGACAGGGTCCAAGACCCAGTACTTC.

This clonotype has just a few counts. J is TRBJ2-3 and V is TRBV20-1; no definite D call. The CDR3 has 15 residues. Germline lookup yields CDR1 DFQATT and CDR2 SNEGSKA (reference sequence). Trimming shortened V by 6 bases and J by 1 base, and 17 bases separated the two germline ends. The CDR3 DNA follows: TGCAGTGCCAGGACGGGTAGTTGGGGCACAGATACGCAGTATTTT. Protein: CSARTGSWGTDTQYF.

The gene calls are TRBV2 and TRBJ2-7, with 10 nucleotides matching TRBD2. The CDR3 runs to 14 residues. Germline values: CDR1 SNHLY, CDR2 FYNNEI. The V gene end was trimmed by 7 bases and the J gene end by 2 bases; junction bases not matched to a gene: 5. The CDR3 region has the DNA TGTGCCAGCATGAGCGGGAGGGGACCCTACGAGCAGTACTTC. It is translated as CASMSGRGPYEQYF.

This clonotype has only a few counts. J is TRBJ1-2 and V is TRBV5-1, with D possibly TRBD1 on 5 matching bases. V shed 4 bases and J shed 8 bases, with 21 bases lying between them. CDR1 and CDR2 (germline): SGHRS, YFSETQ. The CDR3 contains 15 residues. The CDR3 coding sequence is TGCGCCAGCAGCCCCCTGGCGGGGGATCCGGGGGGCTACACCTTC. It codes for CASSPLAGDPGGYTF.

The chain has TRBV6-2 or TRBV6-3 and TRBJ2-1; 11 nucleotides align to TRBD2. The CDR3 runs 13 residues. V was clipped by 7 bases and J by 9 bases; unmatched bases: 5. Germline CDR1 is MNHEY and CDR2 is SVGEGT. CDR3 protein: CASNLAGGSEQFF. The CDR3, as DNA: TGTGCCAGCAACCTAGCGGGAGGCAGTGAGCAGTTCTTC.

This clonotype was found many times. The CDR3 nucleotides are TGTGCCAGCAGTTTTTTGGCGGGAGTGTCCTACAATGAGCAGTTCTTC. Translation gives CASSFLAGVSYNEQFF. This chain connects TRBV12-3 or TRBV12-4 to TRBJ2-1, with 7 bases lining up with TRBD2. Trimming removed 3 bases from V and 1 base from J; junction bases left unmatched: 6. The CDR3 is 16 residues long.

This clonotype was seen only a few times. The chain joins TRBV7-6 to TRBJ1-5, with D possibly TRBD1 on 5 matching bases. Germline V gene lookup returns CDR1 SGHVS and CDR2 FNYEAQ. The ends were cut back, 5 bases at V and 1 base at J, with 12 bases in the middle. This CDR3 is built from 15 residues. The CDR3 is CASSITDSSNQPQHF. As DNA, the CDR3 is TGTGCCAGCAGCATAACCGACAGCAGCAATCAGCCCCAGCATTTT.

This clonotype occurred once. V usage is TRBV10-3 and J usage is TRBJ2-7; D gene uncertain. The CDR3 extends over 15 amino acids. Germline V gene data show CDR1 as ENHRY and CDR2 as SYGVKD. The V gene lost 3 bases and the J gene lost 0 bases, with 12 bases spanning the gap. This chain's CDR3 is CAISDRGGGSYEQYF. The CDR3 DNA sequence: TGTGCCATCAGTGACCGTGGCGGCGGCTCCTACGAGCAGTACTTC.

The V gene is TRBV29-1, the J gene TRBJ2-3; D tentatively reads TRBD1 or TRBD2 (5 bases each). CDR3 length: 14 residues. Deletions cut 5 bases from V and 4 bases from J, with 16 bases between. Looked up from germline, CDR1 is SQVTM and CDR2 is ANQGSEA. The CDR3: CSVSGGQGPDTQYF. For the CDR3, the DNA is TGCAGCGTTTCTGGCGGCCAGGGACCAGATACGCAGTATTTT.

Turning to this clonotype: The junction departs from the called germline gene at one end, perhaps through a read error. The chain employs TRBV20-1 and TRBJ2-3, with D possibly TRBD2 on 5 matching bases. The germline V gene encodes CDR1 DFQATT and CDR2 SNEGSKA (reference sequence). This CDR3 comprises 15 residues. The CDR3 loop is CSAPRAGPGTDTQYF. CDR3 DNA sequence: TGCAGTGCCCCCCGGGCGGGCCCAGGCACGGATACGCAGTATTTT.

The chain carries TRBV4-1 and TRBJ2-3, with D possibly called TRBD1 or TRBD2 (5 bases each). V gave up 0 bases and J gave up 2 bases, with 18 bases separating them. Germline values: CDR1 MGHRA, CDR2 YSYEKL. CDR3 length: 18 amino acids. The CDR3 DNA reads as TGCGCCAGCAGCCAAGATGACGGGGCAGGTGACTTCACAGATACGCAGTATTTT. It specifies CASSQDDGAGDFTDTQYF.

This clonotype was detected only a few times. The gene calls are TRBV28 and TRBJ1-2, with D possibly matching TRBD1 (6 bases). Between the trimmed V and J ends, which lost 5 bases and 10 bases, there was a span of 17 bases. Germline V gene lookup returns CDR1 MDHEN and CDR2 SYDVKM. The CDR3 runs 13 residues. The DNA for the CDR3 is TGTGCCAGCAGTCTGGGGGGGGGCCCCGACTACACCTTC. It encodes CASSLGGGPDYTF.